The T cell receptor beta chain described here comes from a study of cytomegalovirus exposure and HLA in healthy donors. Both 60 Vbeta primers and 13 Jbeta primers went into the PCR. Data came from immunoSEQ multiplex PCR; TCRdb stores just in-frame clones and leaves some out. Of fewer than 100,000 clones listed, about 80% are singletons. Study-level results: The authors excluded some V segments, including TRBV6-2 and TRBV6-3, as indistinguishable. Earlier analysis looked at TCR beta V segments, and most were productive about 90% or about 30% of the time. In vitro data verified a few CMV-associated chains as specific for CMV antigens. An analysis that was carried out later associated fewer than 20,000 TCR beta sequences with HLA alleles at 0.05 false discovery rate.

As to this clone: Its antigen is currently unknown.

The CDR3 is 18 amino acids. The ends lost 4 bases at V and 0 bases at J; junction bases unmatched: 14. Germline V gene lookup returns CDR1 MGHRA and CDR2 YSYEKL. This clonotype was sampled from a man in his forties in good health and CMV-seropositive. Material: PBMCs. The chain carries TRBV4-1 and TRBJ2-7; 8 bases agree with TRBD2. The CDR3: CASSLREDIAGSSYEQYF. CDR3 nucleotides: TGCGCCAGCAGCCTACGAGAGGATATAGCGGGGAGCTCCTACGAGCAGTACTTC.